A selection of T cell receptor beta chains follows, all from one sample in a study of T cell repertoires in cytomegalovirus infection. TCRdb passed the reads through MiXCR, listing each CDR3 protein once. The repertoire holds roughly 140,000 distinct CDR3 sequences, about a quarter seen once, with approximately 11% in the top ten. The source material was PBMCs. The receptors derive from a human donor in good health (CMV status not recorded). Some clones in this sample may be carry-over from other donors' samples. Both conserved end residues are part of each CDR3. The D gene is left open where the match is weak. Clone sizes are given selectively: once, few, many, or a class where the clone is expanded.

CDR3aa,CDR3nt,v_gene,j_gene,abundance,d_gene
CASRWTDNSGNTIYF,TGTGCCAGCAGATGGACAGACAACTCTGGAAACACCATATATTTT,TRBV7-9,TRBJ1-3,many,.
CASFRDSGNTIYF,TGTGCCAGTTTCAGGGACTCTGGAAACACCATATATTTT,TRBV6-5,TRBJ1-3,few,.
CSARTPTGISNQPQHF,TGCAGTGCCCGAACCCCGACAGGGATTAGCAATCAGCCCCAGCATTTT,TRBV20-1,TRBJ1-5,.,TRBD1
CASSLARSYEQYF,TGCGCCAGCAGCTTGGCCAGGTCCTACGAGCAGTACTTC,TRBV5-1,TRBJ2-7,many,.
CASTRWGQSNQPQHF,TGTGCCAGCACCCGATGGGGCCAAAGCAATCAGCCCCAGCATTTT,TRBV28,TRBJ1-5,many,.
CASTRLGGLVSFHYNEQFF,TGTGCCAGCACCCGTTTGGGGGGACTAGTCTCCTTCCACTACAATGAGCAGTTCTTC,TRBV28,TRBJ2-1,.,TRBD2
CASSASQLSGANVLTF,TGTGCCAGCAGCGCGTCACAGCTCTCTGGGGCCAACGTCCTGACTTTC,TRBV25-1,TRBJ2-6,few,.
CASSTHRTPGIQYF,TGTGCCAGCAGCACCCACAGGACACCGGGCATTCAGTACTTC,TRBV7-2,TRBJ2-4,many,.
CASSWGGRAGNEQFF,TGTGCCAGCAGTTGGGGCGGGAGGGCGGGCAATGAGCAGTTCTTC,TRBV6-2/TRBV6-3,TRBJ2-1,.,TRBD2
CASKGGLTSTDTQYF,TGTGCCAGCAAAGGTGGACTGACTAGCACAGATACGCAGTATTTT,TRBV12-3/TRBV12-4,TRBJ2-3,many,.
CSAPKRGQETQYF,TGCAGTGCCCCGAAGCGGGGCCAAGAGACCCAGTACTTC,TRBV20-1,TRBJ2-5,.,TRBD2
CASSLVGQGRSYEQYF,TGTGCCAGCAGTTTGGTCGGACAGGGGCGATCCTACGAGCAGTACTTC,TRBV28,TRBJ2-7,few,TRBD1
CASSFSGVTNYGYTF,TGTGCCAGCAGCTTCAGTGGGGTCACTAACTATGGCTACACCTTC,TRBV7-4,TRBJ1-2,.,.
CSVMDSPNEKLFF,TGCAGTGTCATGGACAGCCCAAATGAAAAACTGTTTTTT,TRBV20-1,TRBJ1-4,.,.
CASSLSANEQFF,TGTGCCAGCAGTTTATCAGCCAATGAGCAGTTCTTC,TRBV28,TRBJ2-1,many,.
CASSSSAGGQSSYEQYF,TGTGCCAGCAGTTCGAGCGCCGGGGGACAGTCCTCCTACGAGCAGTACTTC,TRBV28,TRBJ2-7,few,.
CASSFSGTGANEQFF,TGTGCCAGCAGCTTTTCCGGGACAGGGGCCAATGAGCAGTTCTTC,TRBV7-8,TRBJ2-1,many,TRBD1
CSVEFPGTSGSYNEQFF,TGCAGCGTTGAGTTCCCCGGGACTAGCGGTTCCTACAATGAGCAGTTCTTC,TRBV29-1,TRBJ2-1,.,TRBD2
CASSLGGTYNEQFF,TGTGCCAGCAGCTTGGGGGGAACCTACAATGAGCAGTTCTTC,TRBV11-2,TRBJ2-1,many,.
CASSPGETSFNEQFF,TGCGCCAGCAGCCCGGGGGAGACTAGCTTCAATGAGCAGTTCTTC,TRBV5-1,TRBJ2-1,few,TRBD2
CASSPGQSGNTIYF,TGTGCCAGTAGTCCGGGACAGTCGGGAAACACCATATATTTT,TRBV19,TRBJ1-3,few,TRBD1
CASSLVRRTVRQNTEAFF,TGCGCCAGCAGCTTGGTAAGGCGGACAGTCCGCCAGAACACTGAAGCTTTCTTT,TRBV5-1,TRBJ1-1,.,.
CASSKGPAGNNEKLFF,TGTGCCAGCAGTAAAGGCCCCGCAGGGAATAATGAAAAACTGTTTTTT,TRBV7-6,TRBJ1-4,many,.
CASSSARGAGETQYF,TGTGCCAGCAGCTCAGCGCGAGGGGCGGGAGAGACCCAGTACTTC,TRBV7-2,TRBJ2-5,.,.
CASSPPTGEAFF,TGTGCCAGCTCACCACCGACAGGGGAAGCTTTCTTT,TRBV18,TRBJ1-1,.,TRBD1
CATSRSQNRDEDTQYF,TGTGCCACCAGCAGATCTCAAAACAGGGACGAGGATACGCAGTATTTT,TRBV15,TRBJ2-3,.,.
CSAKPTNEKLFF,TGCAGCGCCAAACCAACTAATGAAAAACTGTTTTTT,TRBV29-1,TRBJ1-4,.,.
CASGGQGVSTNEKLFF,TGTGCCAGCGGAGGACAGGGCGTTTCAACTAATGAAAAACTGTTTTTT,TRBV28,TRBJ1-4,.,TRBD1
CASSFRISYEQYF,TGTGCCAGCAGCTTCCGTATTTCCTACGAGCAGTACTTC,TRBV5-5,TRBJ2-7,.,.
CASRPLQGRGNSPLHF,TGTGCCAGCAGACCACTCCAGGGGAGGGGTAATTCACCCCTCCACTTT,TRBV11-2,TRBJ1-6,.,.
CASSEELAGAAEQFF,TGTGCCAGCAGTGAAGAGTTAGCGGGAGCGGCCGAGCAGTTCTTC,TRBV6-1,TRBJ2-1,many,TRBD2
CAWSVPGPGSYNEQFF,TGTGCCTGGAGTGTACCAGGCCCGGGATCCTACAATGAGCAGTTCTTC,TRBV30,TRBJ2-1,.,.
CASSHPQGALTQPQHF,TGTGCCAGCAGTCACCCTCAGGGGGCGCTCACTCAGCCCCAGCATTTT,TRBV28,TRBJ1-5,.,TRBD1
CASSLAGGDNEQFF,TGTGCCAGCAGTTTGGCGGGAGGGGACAATGAGCAGTTCTTC,TRBV28,TRBJ2-1,.,TRBD2